The 7 T cell receptor beta chains listed next were all sequenced from one sample in a study of blood T cell repertoires in COVID-19 (TCRdb year 2020). Library creation used the immunoSEQ multiplex PCR assay. Here the immuneACCESS table is served through TCRdb, limited to in-frame sequences with V and J called. Missing clones are a known gap in these copies; in checked studies unresolved V genes cover under half, and the rest lacks a known reason. The sample has about 380,000 clones on record, about 80% of them singletons. The ten most abundant clones make up over 0.95% of the sample. The source material was peripheral blood. The receptors stem from a human donor with acute or convalescent COVID-19. The donor label of this sample is uncertain.

The CDR3: CATTAGIYNEQFF. For the CDR3, the DNA is TGTGCCACCACTGCAGGAATCTACAATGAGCAGTTCTTC. This chain links TRBV15 with TRBJ2-1; no reliable D call. Trimming pared 7 bases from V and 3 bases from J, leaving 10 bases between. Germline CDR1 reads LNHNV; CDR2 reads YYDKDF (reference sequence). The CDR3 has 13 residues.

As for this clone: Other DNA sequences in this specimen translate into the identical CDR3. CDR3 DNA: TGTGCCAGCAGCCAAGGCGGGTATGGCTACACCTTC. As protein: CASSQGGYGYTF. The genes are TRBV3-1 (or the pseudogene TRBV3-2) and TRBJ1-2; no clear D. Germline values: CDR1 LGHDT, CDR2 YNNKEL (reference sequence). The V end lost 1 base, the J end lost 5 bases, and 5 bases lay between the germline ends. CDR3 length: 12 residues.

V gene TRBV5-1 combines with J gene TRBJ2-2; 11 positions agree with TRBD2. The V segment lost 3 bases and the J segment 5 bases; nucleotides outside the gene matches: 0. This CDR3 region has 14 residues. Germline CDR1 is SGHRS and CDR2 is YFSETQ. The CDR3 DNA sequence: TGCGCCAGCAGCTCTAGCGGGGGGACCGGGGAGCTGTTTTTT. Translation gives CASSSSGGTGELFF.

The chain combines TRBV19 with TRBJ1-5, with D possibly matching TRBD1 (6 bases). CDR3 length equals 13 residues. V dropped 6 bases and J dropped 4 bases, with 10 bases sitting between them. In germline, CDR1 is LNHDA, CDR2 SQIVND (reference sequence). This CDR3 reads CASSRGLNQPQHF. The CDR3 coding sequence is TGTGCCAGTAGCAGGGGATTGAATCAGCCCCAGCATTTT.

This clone was recorded once. The chain combines TRBV5-1 with TRBJ2-7, with 11 bases matching TRBD1. Trimming at V came to 1 base and at J to 3 bases, leaving 9 bases not matched to a gene. Germline assignment: CDR1 SGHRS and CDR2 YFSETQ. The CDR3 consists of 17 residues. This chain's CDR3 is CASSLRQRTGGNYEQYF. DNA for the CDR3: TGCGCCAGCAGCTTGCGCCAGAGGACAGGGGGCAACTACGAGCAGTACTTC.

Of note for this clone: Other DNA sequences within the sample encode an identical CDR3. The chain couples TRBV6-5 to TRBJ1-1; 10 nucleotides agree with TRBD1. Trimming at V came to 8 bases and at J to 4 bases, leaving 4 bases not matched to a gene. Germline V gene lookup returns CDR1 MNHEY and CDR2 SVGAGI. The CDR3 is made up of 13 amino acids. The DNA of the CDR3 is TGTGCCAGCCGGCGGACAGGGGGCACTGAAGCTTTCTTT. Amino acids: CASRRTGGTEAFF.

The rearrangement links TRBV6-6 to TRBJ2-3; 7 positions agree with TRBD1. Germline-derived CDR1 and CDR2 are MNHNY and SVGAGI (reference sequence). The CDR3 extends over 15 amino acids. Trimming took 2 bases from V and 2 from J; bases not matched to a gene: 4. The CDR3, as DNA: TGTGCCAGCAGTTACCGGGACAGCCCCACAGATACGCAGTATTTT. Translated: CASSYRDSPTDTQYF.